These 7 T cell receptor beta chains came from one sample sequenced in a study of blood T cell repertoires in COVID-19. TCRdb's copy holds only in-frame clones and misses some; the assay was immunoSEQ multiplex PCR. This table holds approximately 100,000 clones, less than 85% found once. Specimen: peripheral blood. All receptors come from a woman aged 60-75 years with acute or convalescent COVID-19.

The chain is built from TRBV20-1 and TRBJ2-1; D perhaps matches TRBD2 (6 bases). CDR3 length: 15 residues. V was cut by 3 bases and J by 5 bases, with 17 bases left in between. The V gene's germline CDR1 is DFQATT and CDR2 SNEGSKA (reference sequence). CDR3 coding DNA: TGCAGTGCTAGTGGCGGGGAACCAACCGACAATGAGCAGTTCTTC. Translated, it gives CSASGGEPTDNEQFF.

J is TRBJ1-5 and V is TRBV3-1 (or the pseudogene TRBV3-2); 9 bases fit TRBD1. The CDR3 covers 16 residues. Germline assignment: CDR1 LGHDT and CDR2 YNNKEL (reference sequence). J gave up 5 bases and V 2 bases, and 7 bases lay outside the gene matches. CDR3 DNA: TGTGCCAGCAGCCAATCGACAGGGGGATACCATCAGCCCCAGCATTTT. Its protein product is CASSQSTGGYHQPQHF.

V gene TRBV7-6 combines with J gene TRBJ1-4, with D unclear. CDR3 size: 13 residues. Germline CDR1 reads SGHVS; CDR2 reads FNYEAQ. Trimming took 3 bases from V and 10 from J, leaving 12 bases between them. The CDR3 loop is CASSFSEESKLFF. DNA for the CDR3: TGTGCCAGCAGCTTCTCGGAGGAGTCAAAACTGTTTTTT. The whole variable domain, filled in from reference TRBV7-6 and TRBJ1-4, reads GAGVSQSPRYKVTKRGQDVALRCDPISGHVSLYWYRQALGQGPEFLTYFNYEAQQDKSGLPNDRFSAERPEGSISTLTIQRTEQRDSAMYRCASSFSEESKLFFGSGTQLSVL.

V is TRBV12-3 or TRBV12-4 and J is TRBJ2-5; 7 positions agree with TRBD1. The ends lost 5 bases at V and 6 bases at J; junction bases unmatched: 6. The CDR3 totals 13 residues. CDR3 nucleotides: TGTGCCAGCAGTCTAGGGGGCTGGCAGACCCAGTACTTC. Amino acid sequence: CASSLGGWQTQYF.

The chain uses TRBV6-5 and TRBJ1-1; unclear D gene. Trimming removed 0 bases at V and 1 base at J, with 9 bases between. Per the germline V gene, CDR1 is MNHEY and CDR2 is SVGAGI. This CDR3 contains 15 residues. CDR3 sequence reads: CASSYSRGTNTEAFF. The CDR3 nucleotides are TGTGCCAGCAGTTACTCGCGGGGTACGAACACTGAAGCTTTCTTT.

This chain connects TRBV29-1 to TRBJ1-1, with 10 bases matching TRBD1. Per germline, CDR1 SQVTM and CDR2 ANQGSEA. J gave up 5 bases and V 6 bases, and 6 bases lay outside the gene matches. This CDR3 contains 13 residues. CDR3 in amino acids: CSVVGQGGTEAFF. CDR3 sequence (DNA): TGCAGCGTAGTTGGACAGGGGGGTACTGAAGCTTTCTTT.

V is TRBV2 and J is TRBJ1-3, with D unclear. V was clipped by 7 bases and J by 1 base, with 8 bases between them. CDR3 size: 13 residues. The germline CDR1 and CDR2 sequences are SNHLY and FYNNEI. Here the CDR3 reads CASIGVSGNTIYF. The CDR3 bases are TGTGCCAGCATTGGAGTTTCTGGAAACACCATATATTTT.